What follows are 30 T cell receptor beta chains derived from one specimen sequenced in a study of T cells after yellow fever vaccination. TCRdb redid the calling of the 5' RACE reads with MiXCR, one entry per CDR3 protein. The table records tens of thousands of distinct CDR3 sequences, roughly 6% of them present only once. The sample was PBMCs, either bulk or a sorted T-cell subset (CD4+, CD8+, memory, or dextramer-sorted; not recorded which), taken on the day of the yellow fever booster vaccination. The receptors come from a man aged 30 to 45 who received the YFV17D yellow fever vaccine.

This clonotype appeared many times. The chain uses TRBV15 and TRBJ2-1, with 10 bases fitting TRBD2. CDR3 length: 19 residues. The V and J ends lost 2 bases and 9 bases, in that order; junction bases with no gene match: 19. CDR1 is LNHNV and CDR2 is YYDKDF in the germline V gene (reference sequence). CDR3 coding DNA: TGTGCCACCAGCAGAAGGGGGGCGGAGGGGACTAGCGAAGTTAGTGAGCAGTTCTTC. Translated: CATSRRGAEGTSEVSEQFF.

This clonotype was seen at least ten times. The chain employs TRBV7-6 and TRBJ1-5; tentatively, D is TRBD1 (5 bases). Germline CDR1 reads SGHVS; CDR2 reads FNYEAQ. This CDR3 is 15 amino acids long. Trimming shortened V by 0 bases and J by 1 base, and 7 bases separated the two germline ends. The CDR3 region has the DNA TGTGCCAGCAGCTTAGCAGGGGAGAGCAATCAGCCCCAGCATTTT. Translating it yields CASSLAGESNQPQHF.

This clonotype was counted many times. CDR3 DNA sequence: TGTGCCAGCAGCCAAGACTCCCACAGGGAAGAGACCCAGTACTTC. Translated, it gives CASSQDSHREETQYF. This sequence joins TRBV4-2 and TRBJ2-5; a weak D match, TRBD1 (6 bases). V lost 0 bases to trimming and J lost 3 bases, with 11 bases between them. Per the germline V gene, CDR1 is LGHNA and CDR2 is YNFKEQ. The CDR3 has 15 residues.

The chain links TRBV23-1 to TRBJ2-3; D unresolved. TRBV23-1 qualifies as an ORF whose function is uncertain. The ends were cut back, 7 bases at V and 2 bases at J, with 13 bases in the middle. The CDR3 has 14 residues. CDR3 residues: CASTLLVATDTQYF. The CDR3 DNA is TGCGCCAGCACTCTCCTCGTCGCCACAGATACGCAGTATTTT.

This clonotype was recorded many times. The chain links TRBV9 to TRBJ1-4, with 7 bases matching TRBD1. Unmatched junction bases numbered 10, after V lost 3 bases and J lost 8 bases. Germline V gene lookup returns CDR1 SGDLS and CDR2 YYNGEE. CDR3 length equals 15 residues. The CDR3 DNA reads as TGTGCCAGCAGCGCTGCCGGGACAGAAGACGAAAAACTGTTTTTT. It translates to CASSAAGTEDEKLFF.

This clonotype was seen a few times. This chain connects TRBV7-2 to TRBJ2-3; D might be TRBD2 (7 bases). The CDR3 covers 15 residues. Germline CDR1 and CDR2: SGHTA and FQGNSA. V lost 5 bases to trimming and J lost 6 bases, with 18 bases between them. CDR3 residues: CASSPRGGRGDTQYF. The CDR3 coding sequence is TGTGCCAGCAGCCCCAGGGGCGGGAGAGGGGATACGCAGTATTTT.

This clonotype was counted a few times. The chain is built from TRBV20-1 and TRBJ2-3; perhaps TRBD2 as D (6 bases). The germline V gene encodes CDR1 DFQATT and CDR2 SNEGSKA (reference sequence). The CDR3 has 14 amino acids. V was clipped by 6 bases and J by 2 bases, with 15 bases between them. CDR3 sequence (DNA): TGCAGTGCCAAAGAGGAGGGGAACACAGATACGCAGTATTTT. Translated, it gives CSAKEEGNTDTQYF.

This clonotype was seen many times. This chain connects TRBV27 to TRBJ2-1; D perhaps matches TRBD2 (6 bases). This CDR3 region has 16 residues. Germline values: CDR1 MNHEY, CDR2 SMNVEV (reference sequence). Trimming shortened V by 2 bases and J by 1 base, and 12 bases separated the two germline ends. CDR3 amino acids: CASSLIGAGSYNEQFF. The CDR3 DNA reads TGTGCCAGCAGTTTAATAGGGGCGGGGTCCTACAATGAGCAGTTCTTC.

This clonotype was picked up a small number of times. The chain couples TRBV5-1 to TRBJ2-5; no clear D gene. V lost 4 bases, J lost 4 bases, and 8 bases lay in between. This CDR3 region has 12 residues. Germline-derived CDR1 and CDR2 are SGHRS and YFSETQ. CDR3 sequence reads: CASSPGGETQYF. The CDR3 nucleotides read TGCGCCAGCAGCCCGGGTGGAGAGACCCAGTACTTC.

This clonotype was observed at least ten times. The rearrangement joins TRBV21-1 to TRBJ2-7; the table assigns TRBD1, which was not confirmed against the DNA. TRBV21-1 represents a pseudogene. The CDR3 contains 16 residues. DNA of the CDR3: TGTGCCAGCAGCAAACACCAAGGCGGGACGCGCTACGAGCAGTACTTC. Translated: CASSKHQGGTRYEQYF.

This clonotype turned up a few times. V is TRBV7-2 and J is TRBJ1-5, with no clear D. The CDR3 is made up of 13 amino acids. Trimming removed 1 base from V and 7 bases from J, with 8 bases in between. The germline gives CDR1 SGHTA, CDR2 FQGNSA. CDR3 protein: CASSLGDMQPQHF. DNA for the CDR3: TGTGCCAGCAGCTTAGGGGATATGCAGCCCCAGCATTTT.

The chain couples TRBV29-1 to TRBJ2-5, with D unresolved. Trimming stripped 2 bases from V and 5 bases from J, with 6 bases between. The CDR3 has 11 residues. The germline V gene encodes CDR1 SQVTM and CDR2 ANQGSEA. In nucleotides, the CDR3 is TGCAGCGTTGAAAAGCTCGAGACCCAGTACTTC. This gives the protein CSVEKLETQYF.

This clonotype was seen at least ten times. CDR3: CASSPRGGRLSEQYF. The CDR3 nucleotides read TGTGCCAGCAGCCCAAGGGGGGGGCGATTGAGCGAGCAGTACTTC. The gene calls are TRBV7-2 and TRBJ2-7, with a tentative D call TRBD2 (7 bases). V was cut by 5 bases and J by 6 bases, with 20 bases left in between. Germline assignment: CDR1 SGHTA and CDR2 FQGNSA. The CDR3 spans 15 residues.

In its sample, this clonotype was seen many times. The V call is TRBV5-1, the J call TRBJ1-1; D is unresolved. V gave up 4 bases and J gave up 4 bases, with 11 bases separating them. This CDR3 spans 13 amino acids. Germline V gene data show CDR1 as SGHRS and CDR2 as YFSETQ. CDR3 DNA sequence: TGCGCCAGCAGCAGAGTGGGGTTCACTGAAGCTTTCTTT. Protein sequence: CASSRVGFTEAFF.

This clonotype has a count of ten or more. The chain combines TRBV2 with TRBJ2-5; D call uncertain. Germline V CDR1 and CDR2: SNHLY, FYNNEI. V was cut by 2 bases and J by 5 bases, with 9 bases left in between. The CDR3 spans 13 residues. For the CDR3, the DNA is TGTGCCAGCAGTGAAACAAGCAGGGAGACCCAGTACTTC. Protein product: CASSETSRETQYF.

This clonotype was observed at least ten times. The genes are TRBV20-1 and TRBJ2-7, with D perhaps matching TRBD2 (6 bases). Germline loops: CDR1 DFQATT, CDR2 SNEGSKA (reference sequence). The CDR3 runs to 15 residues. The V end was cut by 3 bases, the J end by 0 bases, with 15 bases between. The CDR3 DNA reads TGCAGTGCTAGGAAAAGGGACTCGCGCTCCTACGAGCAGTACTTC. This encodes CSARKRDSRSYEQYF.

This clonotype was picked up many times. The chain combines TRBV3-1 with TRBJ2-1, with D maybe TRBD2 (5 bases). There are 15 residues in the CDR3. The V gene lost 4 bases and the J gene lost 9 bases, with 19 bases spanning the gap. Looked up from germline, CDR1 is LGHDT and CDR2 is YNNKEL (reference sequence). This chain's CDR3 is CASSPSTAREGEQFF. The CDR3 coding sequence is TGTGCCAGCAGCCCCAGCACTGCCCGTGAGGGTGAGCAGTTCTTC.

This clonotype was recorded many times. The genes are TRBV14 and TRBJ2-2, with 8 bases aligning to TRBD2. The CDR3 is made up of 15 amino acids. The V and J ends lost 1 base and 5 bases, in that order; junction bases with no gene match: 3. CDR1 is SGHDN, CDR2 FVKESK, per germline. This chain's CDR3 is CASSQARGRTGELFF. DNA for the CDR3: TGTGCCAGCAGCCAAGCCCGCGGGAGGACCGGGGAGCTGTTTTTT.

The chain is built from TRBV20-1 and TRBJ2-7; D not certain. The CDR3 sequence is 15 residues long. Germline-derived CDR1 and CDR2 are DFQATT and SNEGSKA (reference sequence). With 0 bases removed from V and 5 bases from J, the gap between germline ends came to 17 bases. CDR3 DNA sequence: TGCAGTGCTAGAGATTGTCCAGACGGGTTCCACGAGCAGTACTTC. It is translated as CSARDCPDGFHEQYF.

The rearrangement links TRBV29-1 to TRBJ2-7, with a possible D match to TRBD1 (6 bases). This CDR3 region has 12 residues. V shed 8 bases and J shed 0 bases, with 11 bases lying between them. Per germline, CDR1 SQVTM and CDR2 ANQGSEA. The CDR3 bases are TGCAGCTTTAACAGGGACTCCTACGAGCAGTACTTC. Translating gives CSFNRDSYEQYF.

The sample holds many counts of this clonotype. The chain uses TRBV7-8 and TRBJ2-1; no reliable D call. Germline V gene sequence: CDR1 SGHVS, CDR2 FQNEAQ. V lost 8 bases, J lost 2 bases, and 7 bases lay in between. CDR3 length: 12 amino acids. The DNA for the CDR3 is TGTGCCAGCCGTCAACCCTACAATGAGCAGTTCTTC. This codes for CASRQPYNEQFF.

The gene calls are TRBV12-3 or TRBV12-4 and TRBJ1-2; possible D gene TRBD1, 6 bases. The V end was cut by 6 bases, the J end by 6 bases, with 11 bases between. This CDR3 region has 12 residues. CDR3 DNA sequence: TGTGCCAGCAGCAAAGGACAGAATGGCTACACCTTC. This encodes CASSKGQNGYTF.

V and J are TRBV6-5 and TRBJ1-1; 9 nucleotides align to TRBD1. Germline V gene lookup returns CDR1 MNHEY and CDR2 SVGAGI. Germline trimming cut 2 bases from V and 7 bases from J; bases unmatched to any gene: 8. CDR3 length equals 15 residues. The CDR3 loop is CASSYGDRETSEAFF. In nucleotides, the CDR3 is TGTGCCAGCAGTTACGGGGACAGGGAGACTAGTGAAGCTTTCTTT.

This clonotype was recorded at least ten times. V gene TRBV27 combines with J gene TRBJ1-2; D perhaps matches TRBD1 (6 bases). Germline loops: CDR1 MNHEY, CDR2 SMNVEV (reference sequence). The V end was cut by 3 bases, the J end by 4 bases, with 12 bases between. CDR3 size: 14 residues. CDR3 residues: CASSFSDSLYGYTF. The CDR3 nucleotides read TGTGCCAGCAGTTTCTCGGACAGCCTCTATGGCTACACCTTC.

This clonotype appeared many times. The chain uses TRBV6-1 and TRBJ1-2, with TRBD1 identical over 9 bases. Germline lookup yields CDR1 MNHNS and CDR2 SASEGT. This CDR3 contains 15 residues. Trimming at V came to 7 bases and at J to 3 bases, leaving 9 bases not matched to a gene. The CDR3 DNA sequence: TGTGCCAGCACCGATACCGGGACAGGGTACTATGGCTACACCTTC. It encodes CASTDTGTGYYGYTF.

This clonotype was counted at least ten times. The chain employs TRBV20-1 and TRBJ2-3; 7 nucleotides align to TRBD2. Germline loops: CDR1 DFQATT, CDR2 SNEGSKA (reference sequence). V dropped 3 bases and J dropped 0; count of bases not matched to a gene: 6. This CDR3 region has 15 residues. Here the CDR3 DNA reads TGCAGTGCTAGGGAGCGGGGCCTTAGCACAGATACGCAGTATTTT. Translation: CSARERGLSTDTQYF.

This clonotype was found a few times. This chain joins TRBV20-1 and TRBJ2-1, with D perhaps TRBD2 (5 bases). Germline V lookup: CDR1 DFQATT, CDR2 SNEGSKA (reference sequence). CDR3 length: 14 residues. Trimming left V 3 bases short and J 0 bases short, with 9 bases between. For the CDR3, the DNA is TGCAGTGCTAGCGGGGTTGACTCCTACAATGAGCAGTTCTTC. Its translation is CSASGVDSYNEQFF.

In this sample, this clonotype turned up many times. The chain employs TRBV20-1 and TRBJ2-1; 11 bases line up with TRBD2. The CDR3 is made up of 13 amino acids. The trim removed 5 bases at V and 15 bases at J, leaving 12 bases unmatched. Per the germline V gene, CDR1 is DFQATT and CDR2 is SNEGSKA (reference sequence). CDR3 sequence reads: CSAPGTSGMGLFF. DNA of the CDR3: TGCAGTGCTCCCGGGACTAGCGGTATGGGCTTGTTCTTC.

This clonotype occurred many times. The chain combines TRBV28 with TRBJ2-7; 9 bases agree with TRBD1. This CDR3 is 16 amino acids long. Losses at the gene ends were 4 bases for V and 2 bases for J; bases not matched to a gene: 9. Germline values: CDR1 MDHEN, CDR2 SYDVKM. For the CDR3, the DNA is TGTGCCAGCAGTTCACCACAGGGGGCAAGGCCCTACGAGCAGTACTTC. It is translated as CASSSPQGARPYEQYF.

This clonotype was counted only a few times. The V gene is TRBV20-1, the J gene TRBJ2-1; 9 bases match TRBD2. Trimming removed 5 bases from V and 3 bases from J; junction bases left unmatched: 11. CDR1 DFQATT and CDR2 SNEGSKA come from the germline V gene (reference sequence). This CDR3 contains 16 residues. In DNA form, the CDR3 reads TGCAGTGCTTCCAGCGGGGGGCGGGGGTTCTACAATGAGCAGTTCTTC. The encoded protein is CSASSGGRGFYNEQFF.